This T cell receptor (beta chain) is from a study of post-analysis software for immune sequencing data. Across the whole study: Disease courses included relapsing-remitting, secondary progressive and progressive-relapsing multiple sclerosis.

TCR beta libraries were prepared from cDNA with unique molecular identifiers. The yield from about 1 to 10 million T cells was 500,000 or so cDNA molecules in total. MiXCR, run by TCRdb on the PCR reads, gives a single entry per CDR3 protein. The repertoire holds 700,000 to 800,000 distinct CDR3 sequences, with 30% as singletons. Notes on this clonotype: Antigen unknown.

Study-wide results and caveats: The study found significantly lower normalized Chao1 diversity in multiple sclerosis patients than in controls. Analysis by F measure revealed that same-batch samples clustered strongly together.

Sequencing was carried out using blood. This receptor was identified in a girl aged 5 to 17 with multiple sclerosis.

In DNA form, the CDR3 reads TGTGCCAGCAGCGCCGGGACAGGGTTAAATGGGAATGCAGATACGCAGTATTTT. Translating it yields CASSAGTGLNGNADTQYF. V and J are TRBV9 and TRBJ2-3, with 9 bases matching TRBD1. V lost 3 bases to trimming and J lost 4 bases; unmatched junction nucleotides: 15. The CDR3 covers 18 residues. Germline V lookup: CDR1 SGDLS, CDR2 YYNGEE.